This TCR beta chain was recorded in a study of post-analysis software for immune sequencing data (dated by TCRdb to the mid-2010s). Study-wide context: Recorded disease courses included relapsing-remitting, secondary progressive and progressive-relapsing multiple sclerosis, with some patients lacking subtype annotation. A subset of samples was prepared in parallel using single-end sample barcoding, then pooled and co-amplified after Illumina adapter ligation. The patient repertoires were compared against some twelve previously published healthy control repertoires obtained from donors aged roughly 6 to 25 years.

To demonstrate the VDJtools post-analysis software, TCR beta repertoires were profiled from the peripheral blood of 10 to 15 young patients with multiple sclerosis. The patients with multiple sclerosis were children and adolescents between roughly 6 and 17 years of age. The CDR3 measures 15 amino acids from cysteine to phenylalanine. Kept here is only the CDR3 DNA, which spans 45 bases and is read in frame from base 1. Compared with germline, V lacks 0 bases and J lacks 5 bases; bases without a gene match: 4. Per the germline V gene, MRHNA is the CDR1 and SNTAGT is the CDR2. Broader findings and caveats from the paper: The control group was slightly older than the multiple sclerosis patient group. Significantly lower normalized Chao1 diversity was found in multiple sclerosis patients than in controls, suggesting substantial peripheral T-cell clonal expansion. Strong co-clustering of samples prepared in the same batch was shown by direct clustering with F measure, prompting a batch-effect correction. Significantly higher frequencies in patients than in controls were found for five or six TRBV segments, including TRBV5-6, TRBV5-1 and TRBV20-1.

Libraries came from PCR. The instrument was an Illumina HiSeq 2500. Unique molecular identifiers were incorporated into TCR beta cDNA libraries to reduce PCR and sequencing biases. Every 1 to 10 million input T cells yielded some 500,000 cDNA molecules, meaning each molecule approximated one T cell. The patient libraries were prepared and sequenced with the same protocol used for the earlier healthy control dataset. Within a given batch, samples were prepared together, multiplexed and sequenced on the same HiSeq lane. In the authors' own workflow: MIGEC was used to process the raw barcoded reads, and molecular identifier groups with only a single read were discarded before consensus assembly and CDR3 extraction. Clonotype tables were post-analysed with VDJtools, normalizing diversity by down-sampling all datasets to the smallest sample size. To correct batch-related cross-sample contamination, repertoire overlap clustering matched CDR3 amino acid sequences but not nucleotide sequences. TCRdb passed the public sequencing reads through fastp at Q25 and MiXCR, retaining productive beta sequences. Rows with a matching CDR3 protein are joined into one entry that keeps the most common DNA and genes. TCRdb's processing, not the authors', yielded these V and J calls. Recorded for this sample are almost 700,000 distinct CDR3 sequences; roughly three fifths of them occurred a single time. Jointly, the top ten make up around 10% of the sample.

Concerning this clonotype itself: This receptor's antigen is unknown. Nothing much larger sits one base from this clone, and base qualities are not available.

The receptor comes from a girl aged 2 to 9 with multiple sclerosis. Sequenced: blood. Recombination connected TRBV6-4 to TRBJ2-1; TRBD2 agrees with 7 junctional bases. Read as DNA, the sequence is TGTGCCAGCAGTGACTCCGCGGGGGAGCACAATGAGCAGTTCTTC. Translated, it gives CASSDSAGEHNEQFF.